The 10 T cell receptor beta chains given below trace back to one sample, sequenced in a study of blood T cell repertoires in COVID-19. Assay: immunoSEQ multiplex PCR; the TCRdb copy retains only in-frame clones and omits some. The table records around 110,000 clones, more than 70% of them present only once. The sequenced sample was peripheral blood. Receptors were obtained from a man aged 70-80 years with acute or convalescent COVID-19.

The chain has TRBV5-1 and TRBJ2-7; 8 bases are a match to TRBD1. Germline assignment: CDR1 SGHRS and CDR2 YFSETQ. Trimming cost V 0 bases and J 4 bases; bases outside gene matches: 3. The CDR3 sequence is 14 residues long. The DNA for the CDR3 is TGCGCCAGCAGCTTGGGGACAGGGCCGTACGAGCAGTACTTC. It specifies CASSLGTGPYEQYF.

J is TRBJ2-5 and V is TRBV6-1; tentative D call: TRBD2 (7 bases). This CDR3 has 16 residues. The germline V and J ends were trimmed by 4 bases and 5 bases, with 20 bases remaining between them. From germline, CDR1 is MNHNS and CDR2 SASEGT. The chain's CDR3 is CASSAPSGVGGETQYF. Here the CDR3 DNA reads TGTGCCAGCAGTGCCCCGTCAGGGGTCGGGGGGGAGACCCAGTACTTC.

V gene TRBV19 combines with J gene TRBJ2-7, with D perhaps matching TRBD1 (6 bases). V was trimmed by 4 bases and J by 5 bases, leaving 15 bases between them. This CDR3 contains 14 residues. The germline gives CDR1 LNHDA, CDR2 SQIVND (reference sequence). DNA for the CDR3: TGTGCCAGTAGTACACAGGGTTTGGGCCACGAGCAGTACTTC. It encodes CASSTQGLGHEQYF.

The chain joins TRBV7-8 to TRBJ2-5, with D tentatively TRBD1 (6 bases). The germline CDR1 and CDR2 sequences are SGHVS and FQNEAQ. Deletions cut 2 bases from V and 2 bases from J, with 15 bases between. The CDR3 runs 16 residues. The CDR3 spells CASSLIPNRAQETQYF. The CDR3 DNA sequence: TGTGCCAGCAGCTTAATACCGAACAGGGCACAAGAGACCCAGTACTTC.

This clone has a single count. The chain joins TRBV4-3 to TRBJ2-7; TRBD1 aligns across 8 bases. The V and J ends lost 2 bases and 6 bases, in that order; junction bases with no gene match: 12. This CDR3 region has 16 residues. Germline V gives CDR1 LGHNA, CDR2 YSLEER. CDR3 DNA: TGCGCCAGCAGCCAATTCCCGCCGGGACAGGTTGGCGAGCAGTACTTC. Protein: CASSQFPPGQVGEQYF.

This chain uses TRBV3-1 (or the pseudogene TRBV3-2) with TRBJ2-3, with 7 bases that match TRBD2. CDR3 length equals 14 residues. Germline lookup yields CDR1 LGHDT and CDR2 YNNKEL (reference sequence). V gave up 0 bases and J gave up 5 bases; unmatched junction bases: 2. CDR3 nucleotides: TGTGCCAGCAGCCAAGATGGGGGGGGAGATACGCAGTATTTT. This sequence encodes CASSQDGGGDTQYF.

The CDR3 protein is CASKHRGGNTEAFF. As DNA, the CDR3 is TGTGCCAGTAAACACAGGGGGGGGAACACTGAAGCTTTCTTT. V is TRBV19 and J is TRBJ1-1; 8 nucleotides match TRBD1. Losses at the gene ends were 7 bases for V and 1 base for J; bases not matched to a gene: 5. The CDR3 runs 14 residues. Germline V lookup: CDR1 LNHDA, CDR2 SQIVND (reference sequence).

The chain joins TRBV6-5 to TRBJ1-6; 7 nucleotides align to TRBD1. The V gene end was trimmed by 4 bases and the J gene end by 1 base; junction bases not matched to a gene: 1. The CDR3 spans 15 residues. In germline, CDR1 is MNHEY, CDR2 SVGAGI. CDR3 nucleotide sequence: TGTGCCAGCAGTTCGGGACAGTCCTATAATTCACCCCTCCACTTT. Its translation is CASSSGQSYNSPLHF.

This chain links TRBV5-1 with TRBJ1-1; D is possibly TRBD1 (6 bases). Per the germline V gene, CDR1 is SGHRS and CDR2 is YFSETQ. Deletions cut 4 bases from V and 1 base from J, with 11 bases between. CDR3 length: 14 amino acids. CDR3 nucleotide sequence: TGCGCCAGCAGCCTAATACAGGGGAACACTGAAGCTTTCTTT. As protein: CASSLIQGNTEAFF.

This clone was seen only once. The chain combines TRBV6-5 with TRBJ1-5; D is unresolved. The V end lost 8 bases, the J end lost 6 bases, and 14 bases lay between the germline ends. The length of the CDR3 is 13 residues. Germline CDR1 MNHEY, CDR2 SVGAGI. CDR3 sequence (DNA): TGTGCCAGCGGGTCCGCTTCGGGTCAGCCCCAGCATTTT. This codes for CASGSASGQPQHF.